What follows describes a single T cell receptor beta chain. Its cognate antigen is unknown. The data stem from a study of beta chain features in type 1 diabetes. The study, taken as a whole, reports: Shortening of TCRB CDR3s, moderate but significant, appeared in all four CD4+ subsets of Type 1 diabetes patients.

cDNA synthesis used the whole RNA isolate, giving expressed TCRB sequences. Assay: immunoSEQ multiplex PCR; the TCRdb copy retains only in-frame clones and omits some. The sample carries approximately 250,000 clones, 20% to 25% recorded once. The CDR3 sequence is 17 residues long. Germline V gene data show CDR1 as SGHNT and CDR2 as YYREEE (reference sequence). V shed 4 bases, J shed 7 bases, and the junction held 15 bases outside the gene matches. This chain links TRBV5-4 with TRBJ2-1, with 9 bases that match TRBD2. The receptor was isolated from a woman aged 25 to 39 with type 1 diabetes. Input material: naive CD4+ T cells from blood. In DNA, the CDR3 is TGTGCCAGCAGCAACCCCTCGGATAGCGGGAGTTTAAATGAGCAGTTCTTC. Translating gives CASSNPSDSGSLNEQFF.